The present entry profiles one T cell receptor beta chain with its context. The antigen is unknown. CDR1 and CDR2 (germline): SGHVS, FNYEAQ. With V trimmed by 5 bases and J by 8 bases, 11 bases remained unmatched. The CDR3 has 15 residues. The sample is drawn from a study of cytomegalovirus exposure and HLA in healthy donors. PCR employed 60 Vbeta and 13 Jbeta primers. The method was immunoSEQ multiplex PCR; TCRdb's version includes in-frame clones alone and lacks a portion of them. This sample has roughly 72,000 clones; approximately 79% occur once, and the top ten carry under 25%. Broader study findings: Among donors in an Asian-associated ancestry cluster, a later analysis reportedly found fewer N-insertions than the roughly 700-donor mean. Researchers reported in a later analysis that a missense DCLRE1C variant was tied to TCR beta V- and J-gene trimming. Another analysis was done later, and it associated over 15,000 TCR beta sequences with HLA alleles at 0.05 false discovery rate. Three chains tied to CMV proved CMV antigen-specific in vitro.

V is TRBV7-6 and J is TRBJ1-2, with 10 bases aligning to TRBD1. The sequenced sample consisted of PBMCs. The origin of this receptor is a woman aged 40 to 50 in good health and CMV-seropositive. CDR3 in amino acids: CASSQQTGGARGYTF. In nucleotides, the CDR3 is TGTGCCAGCAGCCAACAGACAGGGGGCGCGAGAGGCTACACCTTC.